This TCR beta chain was found in a study of shared clonotypes between healthy human individuals. In germline, CDR1 is MNHNS, CDR2 SASEGT. The V gene lost 5 bases and the J gene lost 2 bases, with 9 bases spanning the gap. This CDR3 is built from 13 residues. The study drew its donors from healthy HIV-negative adults without recent acute infections or vaccinations. Every donor was a Caucasian adult from Nashville, Tennessee. The method was immunoSEQ multiplex PCR; TCRdb's version includes in-frame clones alone and lacks a portion of them. The sample contains roughly 2,300,000 clones, around 93% of which appear only once.

The sample was naive CD4+ T cells from PBMCs. Subset of the sample: CD45RA+ positively selected. The chain uses TRBV6-1 and TRBJ1-2, with D unclear. The receptor comes from a man aged 18 to 30 in good health. Some clones in this sample may be carry-over from other donors' samples. The CDR3 DNA follows: TGTGCCAGCAGTCGGGCTGGAAACTATGGCTACACCTTC. The encoded protein is CASSRAGNYGYTF.